This TCR beta chain appears in the sequencing data of a study of cytomegalovirus exposure and HLA in healthy donors. About the study: Among over 350 genotyped donors, about 80% fell in the Caucasian-associated ancestry cluster.

Study-level points and caveats: Cytomegalovirus association was listed for 164 TCR beta chains. Rare TCR sequences predominated, though certain public TCRs were found in many donors.

This PCR relied on a set of 60 Vbeta primers and 13 Jbeta primers. Libraries were prepared by immunoSEQ multiplex PCR; TCRdb keeps only in-frame clonotypes and omits some of them. The top ten clones hold roughly 9.3% of a sample with 97,000 or so clones, 77% of them seen once. A note on this clone: The antigen is unknown.

Sequenced material: PBMCs. This sequence originates from a male donor in good health and CMV-seropositive.

This CDR3 reads CASSRGQAYNEQFF. In DNA, the CDR3 is TGTGCCAGTTCGAGGGGGCAGGCCTACAATGAGCAGTTCTTC. This chain uses TRBV19 with TRBJ2-1; 7 bases agree with TRBD1. The CDR3 extends over 14 amino acids. Germline lookup yields CDR1 LNHDA and CDR2 SQIVND (reference sequence). Trimming at V came to 8 bases and at J to 2 bases, leaving 6 bases not matched to a gene.